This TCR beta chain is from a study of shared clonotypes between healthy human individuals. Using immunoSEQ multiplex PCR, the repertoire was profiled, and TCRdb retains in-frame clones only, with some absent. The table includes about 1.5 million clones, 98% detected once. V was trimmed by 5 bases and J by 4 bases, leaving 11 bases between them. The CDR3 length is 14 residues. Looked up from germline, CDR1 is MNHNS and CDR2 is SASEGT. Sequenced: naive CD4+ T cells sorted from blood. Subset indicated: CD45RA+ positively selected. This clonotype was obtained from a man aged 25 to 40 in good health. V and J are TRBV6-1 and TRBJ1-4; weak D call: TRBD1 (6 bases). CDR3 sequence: CASSRTDFNEKLFF. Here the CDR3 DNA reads TGTGCCAGCAGTAGGACAGATTTTAATGAAAAACTGTTTTTT.